This T cell receptor beta chain was identified in a study of T cells in Graves' hyperthyroidism and ophthalmopathy. Study summary: At the time of initial diagnosis and before any treatment, peripheral blood was collected. Findings of the study overall: In blood, most of the thyroid clonotypes expanded above 0.001 were also present.

The CDR3 extends over 12 amino acids. Germline CDR1 and CDR2: SGHRS and YFSETQ. V gave up 3 bases and J gave up 10 bases; unmatched junction bases: 4. The TCR beta CDR3 regions underwent amplification using RNA transcripts as the source. First-round RT-PCR of the TCR CDR3 relied on the HTBI primer set. MiXCR, run by TCRdb on the multiplex PCR reads, gives a single entry per CDR3 protein. Among about 350,000 distinct CDR3 sequences listed, about 18% were seen once. Orbital computed tomography, thyroid ultrasound, serum thyroxine and TRAb, and clinical symptoms together informed the diagnoses. This sample holds PBMCs from 10 ml fresh peripheral blood. This clonotype was counted ten times or more. No antigen is known for it.

This chain joins TRBV5-1 and TRBJ2-1, with 7 positions matching TRBD2. Sequenced: blood. The TCR comes from a woman under 40 with Graves' hyperthyroidism that later progressed to Graves' ophthalmopathy. This chain's CDR3 is CASSWGLTEQFF. The CDR3 nucleotides are TGCGCCAGCAGCTGGGGACTAACAGAGCAGTTCTTC.